Sequencing of this TCR beta chain was carried out in a study of blood T cell repertoires in COVID-19. Germline V lookup: CDR1 SGHRS, CDR2 YFSETQ. The trim removed 0 bases at V and 5 bases at J, leaving 6 bases unmatched. This CDR3 is built from 16 residues. Repertoires were generated with immunoSEQ multiplex PCR, while TCRdb's copy carries only in-frame clones and drops some. The data hold 130,000 or so clones, with roughly 89% observed a single time. The chain uses TRBV5-1 and TRBJ1-1, with TRBD1 identical over 11 bases. The TCR comes from a man aged 55 to 70 with COVID-19, enrolled during active disease. The sequenced sample was peripheral blood. The CDR3 loop reads CASSLGSRDRGTEAFF. The CDR3 DNA is TGCGCCAGCAGCTTGGGTAGTAGGGACAGGGGGACTGAAGCTTTCTTT.